The present T cell receptor (beta chain) was sequenced within a study of spatial heterogeneity in lung cancer. Study details: Taken at a median of about 2 years after resection, follow-up PBMC samples underwent sequencing when available. Each distinct TCR and UMI combination averaged more than ten appearances in raw reads.

Trimming shortened V by 6 bases and J by 5 bases, and 10 bases separated the two germline ends. CDR1 is SQVTM and CDR2 is ANQGSEA in the germline V gene. This CDR3 contains 12 residues. Study-level findings and limits: Relative to follow-up, resection was when ubiquitous expanded tumor TCRs appeared more in blood.

This clonotype was seen many times. Antigen specificity is unknown. Time point here: blood at routine non-recurrence follow-up after resection. A distinct unique molecular identifier was carried by each TCR cDNA molecule. TCRdb processed the 5' RACE reads anew with MiXCR; each CDR3 protein has one entry. In the table there are roughly 120,000 distinct CDR3 sequences, 11% of which are singletons. The sequences come from PBMCs, collected at follow-up. The V gene is TRBV29-1, the J gene TRBJ1-4; D unclear. The clonotype was recovered from a female donor with early-stage non-small cell lung cancer. This chain's CDR3 is CSVRGPNEKLFF. The CDR3 coding sequence is TGCAGCGTCAGAGGACCAAATGAAAAACTGTTTTTT.